The 9 T cell receptor beta chains in this list originate from one sample, sequenced in a study of T cell responses to AZD1222 COVID-19 vaccine. Libraries were prepared by immunoSEQ multiplex PCR; TCRdb keeps only in-frame clonotypes and omits some of them. The repertoire consists of 90,000 to 120,000 clones, with roughly nine tenths occurring once and the leading ten covering approximately 4.3%. Specimen: peripheral blood, collected on day 0 of AZD1222 vaccination. The receptors shown here come from an adult in good health.

This clone was seen once. This rearrangement joins TRBV6-2 or TRBV6-3 to TRBJ2-3; D unresolved. Per the germline V gene, CDR1 is MNHEY and CDR2 is SVGEGT. Trimming stripped 0 bases from V and 2 bases from J, with 3 bases between. The CDR3 has 13 residues. CDR3 DNA sequence: TGTGCCAGCAGTTACTCTAACACAGATACGCAGTATTTT. As protein: CASSYSNTDTQYF.

The CDR3 loop reads CASSFRWSNTEAFF. In DNA form, the CDR3 reads TGTGCCAGCAGCTTCCGATGGTCGAACACTGAAGCTTTCTTT. The chain recombines TRBV5-8 with TRBJ1-1, with no clear D. The CDR3 sequence is 14 residues long. The germline V gene encodes CDR1 SGHTS and CDR2 YDEGEE. The V end was cut by 2 bases, the J end by 1 base, with 9 bases between.

This chain links TRBV7-6 with TRBJ2-3; D ambiguous. With 3 bases removed from V and 2 bases from J, the gap between germline ends came to 15 bases. The CDR3 is 16 amino acids. Germline V gives CDR1 SGHVS, CDR2 FNYEAQ. CDR3 in amino acids: CASSLNSLGSTDTQYF. Written as DNA, the CDR3 is TGTGCCAGCAGCTTGAACTCTCTGGGTTCCACAGATACGCAGTATTTT.

V is TRBV7-7 and J is TRBJ1-4, with 9 bases lining up with TRBD1. From germline, CDR1 is SSHAT and CDR2 FNYEAQ (reference sequence). The J segment lost 3 bases and the V segment lost 1 base, leaving 0 bases of the junction unmatched. CDR3 length: 15 residues. The CDR3 here is CASSLDRGPNEKLFF. CDR3 bases: TGTGCCAGCAGCTTAGACAGGGGGCCTAATGAAAAACTGTTTTTT.

This chain connects TRBV19 to TRBJ1-5; 7 nucleotides align to TRBD1. Germline values: CDR1 LNHDA, CDR2 SQIVND (reference sequence). The CDR3 sequence is 15 residues long. With 9 bases clipped from V and 7 bases from J, the junction kept 15 bases outside the gene matches. CDR3 bases: TGTGCCAGCTCGACAGGGCTGGGGTGGATACAGCCCCAGCATTTT. Its protein is CASSTGLGWIQPQHF.

V and J are TRBV5-6 and TRBJ1-2; the D is unclear. There are 13 residues in the CDR3. Trimming took 0 bases from V and 3 from J, leaving 6 bases between them. CDR1 is SGHDT, CDR2 YYEEEE, per germline. The CDR3 reads CASSLGRDYGYTF. The CDR3, as DNA: TGTGCCAGCAGCTTGGGACGGGACTATGGCTACACCTTC.

The gene calls are TRBV29-1 and TRBJ2-5, with 7 bases that match TRBD2. J lost 0 bases, V lost 6 bases, and 1 base had no gene match. There are 12 residues in the CDR3. Per germline, CDR1 SQVTM and CDR2 ANQGSEA. The CDR3 loop is CSVGTNQETQYF. The CDR3 nucleotides read TGCAGCGTCGGGACTAACCAAGAGACCCAGTACTTC.

V usage is TRBV7-2 and J usage is TRBJ2-7; TRBD1 aligns across 9 bases. This CDR3 is 14 amino acids long. Germline values: CDR1 SGHTA, CDR2 FQGNSA. V gave up 4 bases and J gave up 2 bases; unmatched junction bases: 3. The CDR3 reads CASSSGTGTYEQYF. The CDR3 DNA is TGTGCCAGCAGCTCCGGGACAGGGACCTACGAGCAGTACTTC.

Concerning this clone itself: Other nucleotide sequences in the sample specify the same CDR3. The rearrangement joins TRBV7-9 to TRBJ1-2, with TRBD1 as a possible D gene (5 bases). Germline CDR1 SEHNR, CDR2 FQNEAQ (reference sequence). The germline V and J ends were trimmed by 1 base and 6 bases, with 9 bases remaining between them. CDR3 length: 13 amino acids. The CDR3 DNA sequence: TGTGCCAGCAGCTTAGGTCAGGGTGATGGCTACACCTTC. Its protein product is CASSLGQGDGYTF.